A selection of T cell receptor beta chains follows, all from one sample in a study of shared clonotypes between healthy human individuals. The table came from immunoSEQ multiplex PCR; TCRdb's copy has only in-frame clones and leaves some out. The sample lists 2 million to 2.5 million clones, approximately 95% occurring once. Sequenced: naive CD4+ T cells from PBMCs. These receptors were collected from a man aged 18 to 29 in good health. Some clones in this sample may be carry-over from other donors' samples. Both conserved end residues are part of each CDR3. The D gene is left open where the match is weak. The size field is filled for only some rows; it gives once, few, many or a size class.

>TRBJ2-3|.|TRBV7-2|.
TGTGCCAGCAGTCAACACCCGGGACACCGCACAGATACGCAGTATTTT
CASSQHPGHRTDTQYF
>TRBJ2-7|.|TRBV11-2|.
TGTGCCAGCAGCCAGGACAGACTAGGGGGCGAGCAGTACTTC
CASSQDRLGGEQYF
>TRBJ2-3|.|TRBV9|TRBD2
TGTGCCAGCAGCGACGGACTAGCGAGAGCAGATACGCAGTATTTT
CASSDGLARADTQYF
>TRBJ2-2|.|TRBV5-1|TRBD2
TGCGCCAGCAGCTTCCTAGCGGGAGATTTAACCGGGGAGCTGTTTTTT
CASSFLAGDLTGELFF
>TRBJ2-3|.|TRBV7-6|TRBD2
TGTGCCAGCAGCTTAATAACGGGAGGGCAGGGAGATACGCAGTATTTT
CASSLITGGQGDTQYF
>TRBJ1-3|.|TRBV7-6|TRBD1
TGTGCCAGCAGCCGACAGGGGCAAGGAAACACCATATATTTT
CASSRQGQGNTIYF
>TRBJ2-5|.|TRBV12-5|TRBD2
TGTGCTAGTGGTTTCGGGGGGGACAAAGAGACCCAGTACTTC
CASGFGGDKETQYF
>TRBJ1-1|.|TRBV6-5|.
TGTGCCAGCAGTCCGGGCAAGAACACTGAAGCTTTCTTT
CASSPGKNTEAFF
>TRBJ2-1|.|TRBV11-3|.
TGTGCCAGCAGCTTAGGTGGGCGGGGTGAGCAGTTCTTC
CASSLGGRGEQFF
>TRBJ1-2|once|TRBV6-1|TRBD1
TGTGCCAGCAGTGGGCTTAGACAGGGGCCCTACTTTAACTATGGCTACACCTTC
CASSGLRQGPYFNYGYTF